Detailed here is one TCR beta chain. One Seattle source followed patients from active infection through their disease course. The method was immunoSEQ multiplex PCR; TCRdb's version includes in-frame clones alone and lacks a portion of them. The table records 300,000 to 350,000 clones, about 89% of them present only once. This sample was included in a study of blood T cell repertoires in COVID-19. Study details: Italy, Spain and the United States were the sources of the convalescent and acute COVID-19 samples. PBMCs, B-cell-depleted T cells, or T cells were the source of the cDNA or gDNA that made up the material.

Specimen: peripheral blood. The clonotype comes from a woman aged 45 to 65 with COVID-19, enrolled during active disease.

CDR3 nucleotides: TGTGCCAGCAAGGTAGACAATAGCAATCAGCCCCAGCATTTT. Translation: CASKVDNSNQPQHF. This sequence joins TRBV6-5 and TRBJ1-5, with D hard to call. The germline gives CDR1 MNHEY, CDR2 SVGAGI. The CDR3 length is 14 residues. V lost 7 bases to trimming and J lost 0 bases, with 10 bases between them.